This T cell receptor beta chain was profiled in a study of shared clonotypes between healthy human individuals. Study-wide points: Generally, naive subsets (rather than memory subsets) showed larger estimated richness.

Sequencing was at deep level. Libraries were prepared by immunoSEQ multiplex PCR; TCRdb keeps only in-frame clonotypes and omits some of them. This sample carries 2 million to 2.5 million clones, 80% to 95% of them seen once, and the ten largest clones take about 0.38%. V dropped 6 bases and J dropped 3 bases, with 11 bases sitting between them. The germline gives CDR1 KGHSH, CDR2 LQKENI. The length of the CDR3 is 13 residues. CD4+ cells were split into CD45RA+ naive and CD45RA-negative memory subsets. A word on this clone: The antigen is unknown.

Sequencing was carried out using naive CD4+ T cells from PBMCs. The sample's subset: CD45RA+ positively selected. The J gene is TRBJ1-1, the V gene TRBV18, with TRBD1 as a possible D gene (5 bases). This clonotype was sampled from a man younger than 35 in good health. Some clones in this sample may be carry-over from other donors' samples. CDR3 sequence reads: CASSRGWDTEAFF. As DNA, the CDR3 is TGTGCCAGCTCCCGGGGGTGGGACACTGAAGCTTTCTTT.